Following are 12 T cell receptor beta chains from one sample sequenced in a study of T cells in women clearing cervical HPV infection (dated by TCRdb to 2016 to 2019). Libraries were made using the immunoSEQ multiplex PCR assay. The immuneACCESS repertoire file appears here via TCRdb, limited to in-frame rearrangements. These files lack a portion of the clones; in checked studies, under half of the deficit traces to unresolved V genes, and the cause of the others is not known. Per the sample table, the count is roughly 25,000 clones. About 6% of the sample is taken by the ten largest. Sequencing was done on a sample of blood buffy coat. The origin of the receptors is a woman aged 18 to 75 with a cervical HPV16 infection that either progressed to CIN3+ or cleared (not recorded which).

With respect to this clone: The read halts 3 residues ahead of the CDR3 end, with the missing end drawn from the germline J gene. The chain joins TRBV6-1 to TRBJ1-4, with D hard to call. Germline V gives CDR1 MNHNS, CDR2 SASEGT. CDR3 length equals 15 residues. V lost 2 bases, J lost 0 bases, and 7 bases lay in between. The CDR3 loop is CASSEQATTNEKLFF. The covered CDR3 bases are TGTGCCAGCAGTGAACAGGCCACAACTAATGAAAAA.

Turning to this clone: Read data end 3 residues before the CDR3 end; the end is taken from the germline J gene. The chain uses TRBV19 and TRBJ1-2, with D possibly TRBD1 on 5 matching bases. The CDR3 has 18 amino acids. Germline V gives CDR1 LNHDA, CDR2 SQIVND (reference sequence). The CDR3 reads CASGRGLTTSTFYNDYTF. CDR3 bases read: TGTGCCAGTGGGCGGGGACTCACCACCTCGACGTTCTACAATGAC.

Points on this clone: Read coverage stops 3 residues before the CDR3 terminus; the germline J gene supplies the remainder. This sequence joins TRBV2 and TRBJ2-1; TRBD2 matches 9 bases. This CDR3 is 15 amino acids long. The ends lost 4 bases at V and 7 bases at J; junction bases unmatched: 8. CDR1 and CDR2 (germline): SNHLY, FYNNEI. The sequenced part of the CDR3 DNA is TGTGCCAGCAGTGTGGGACTAGCTGGGGGGAATGAG. Translation: CASSVGLAGGNE. The entire CDR3 protein reads CASSVGLAGGNEQFF.

As regards this clone: The read ends 3 residues before the CDR3 terminus; that terminus is restored from the germline J gene. The chain has TRBV2 and TRBJ2-7, with D tentatively TRBD2 (5 bases). The germline CDR1 and CDR2 sequences are SNHLY and FYNNEI. This CDR3 spans 14 amino acids. V lost 6 bases and J lost 4, with 16 bases in between. CDR3 loop: CASRKTAGSYEQYF. The sequenced part of the CDR3 DNA is TGTGCCAGCAGAAAAACCGCGGGCTCTTACGAG.

About this clone: Read data end 3 residues before the CDR3 end; the end is taken from the germline J gene. The rearrangement joins TRBV11-2 to TRBJ2-7; TRBD2 matches 9 bases. CDR1 and CDR2 (germline): SGHAT, FQNNGV. The CDR3 is 15 residues long. Unmatched junction bases numbered 5, after V lost 5 bases and J lost 0 bases. CDR3 amino acids: CASSPTSGFSYEQYF. CDR3 DNA, as far as it was read: TGTGCCAGCAGCCCGACTAGCGGCTTCTCCTACGAG. The full variable domain, completed using reference TRBV11-2 and TRBJ2-7, is EAGVAQSPRYKIIEKRQSVAFWCNPISGHATLYWYQQILGQGPKLLIQFQNNGVVDDSQLPKDRFSAERLKGVDSTLKIQPAKLEDSAVYLCASSPTSGFSYEQYFGPGTRLTVT.

In the case of this clone: The missing CDR3 end, 3 residues past where the read stops, is filled in from the germline J gene. The chain recombines TRBV7-6 with TRBJ1-2; D is undetermined. Germline lookup yields CDR1 SGHVS and CDR2 FNYEAQ. The CDR3 consists of 15 residues. CDR3 residues: CASSLFLGGIHDYTF. The part of the CDR3 DNA that was read is TGTGCCAGCAGCTTATTTCTCGGCGGGATCCACGAC.

A remark on this clone: The CDR3 extends 3 residues past the end of the read, so its final part is completed from the germline J gene. The chain combines TRBV29-1 with TRBJ2-7, with D tentatively TRBD2 (7 bases). This CDR3 contains 13 residues. Per germline, CDR1 SQVTM and CDR2 ANQGSEA. Trimming took 5 bases from V and 3 from J, leaving 14 bases between them. CDR3 residues: CSVKVGGGYEQYF. CDR3 DNA (partial): TGCAGCGTTAAGGTGGGAGGGGGCTACGAG.

Comment on this clone: The observed sequence ends 3 residues before the CDR3 terminus, with the missing tail filled in from the germline J gene. The chain joins TRBV7-2 to TRBJ2-7; D is unresolved. CDR3 size: 15 residues. Germline V lookup: CDR1 SGHTA, CDR2 FQGNSA. Trimming pared 5 bases from V and 4 bases from J, leaving 18 bases between. Here the CDR3 reads CASSLPFPPRYEQYF. The sequenced part of the CDR3 DNA is TGTGCCAGCAGCCTGCCGTTTCCCCCTAGGTACGAG.

Notes on this clone: The read falls 3 residues short of the CDR3 end, and the missing part is taken from the germline J gene. This rearrangement joins TRBV19 to TRBJ1-5; D unresolved. The CDR3 has 15 amino acids. Trimming took 5 bases from V and 5 from J, leaving 16 bases between them. Looked up from germline, CDR1 is LNHDA and CDR2 is SQIVND (reference sequence). The sequenced part of the CDR3 DNA is TGTGCCAGTAGTGCTGTCGACAAGTGGCATCAGCCC. Residues: CASSAVDKWHQP. The entire CDR3 protein reads CASSAVDKWHQPQHF.

This clone is deemed medium-sized by its frequency. The CDR3 end is not reached by the read, which stops 3 residues before it; the germline J gene fills it in. This chain uses TRBV19 with TRBJ2-4; 10 positions agree with TRBD1. Germline values: CDR1 LNHDA, CDR2 SQIVND (reference sequence). This CDR3 has 16 residues. Trimming removed 4 bases from V and 7 bases from J; junction bases left unmatched: 10. CDR3 DNA (partial): TGTGCCAGTAGTACCCTTTACCAGGGACAGGGGAACATT. Translating gives CASSTLYQGQGNI. The CDR3 as a whole reads CASSTLYQGQGNIQYF.

Note on this clone: From the germline J gene comes the end of the CDR3, since the read stops 3 residues before it. This sequence joins TRBV6-1 and TRBJ2-3, with D possibly matching TRBD1 (6 bases). The germline V gene has CDR1 MNHNS and CDR2 SASEGT. The CDR3 loop spans 15 amino acids. The CDR3 bases that were read are TGTGCCAGCAGTGAATTCCCAGGGGCCTGGGAGACG. Protein sequence: CASSEFPGAWET. The entire CDR3 is CASSEFPGAWETQYF.

As for this clone: The observed sequence ends 3 residues before the CDR3 terminus, with the missing tail filled in from the germline J gene. The V and J genes are TRBV19 and TRBJ1-1; the match to TRBD1 covers 11 bases. The CDR3 totals 16 residues. The V gene end was trimmed by 9 bases and the J gene end by 5 bases; junction bases not matched to a gene: 14. Germline assignment: CDR1 LNHDA and CDR2 SQIVND (reference sequence). CDR3 amino acids: CASLPETGTGGTEAFF. The CDR3 bases that were read are TGTGCCAGCCTTCCAGAGACCGGGACAGGGGGGACTGAA.